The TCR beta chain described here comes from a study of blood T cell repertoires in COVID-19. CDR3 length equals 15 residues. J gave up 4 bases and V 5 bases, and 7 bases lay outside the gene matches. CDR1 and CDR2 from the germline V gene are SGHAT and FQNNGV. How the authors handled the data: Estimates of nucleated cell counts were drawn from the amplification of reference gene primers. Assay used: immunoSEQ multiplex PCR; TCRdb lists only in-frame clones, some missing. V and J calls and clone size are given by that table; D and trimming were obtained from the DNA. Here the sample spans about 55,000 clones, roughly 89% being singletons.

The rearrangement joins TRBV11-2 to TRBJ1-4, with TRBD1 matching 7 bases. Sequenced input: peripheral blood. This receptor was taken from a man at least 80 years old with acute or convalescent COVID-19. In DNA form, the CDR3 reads TGTGCCAGCAGCCTGGTCAGGGGGAGTAATGAAAAACTGTTTTTT. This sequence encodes CASSLVRGSNEKLFF.